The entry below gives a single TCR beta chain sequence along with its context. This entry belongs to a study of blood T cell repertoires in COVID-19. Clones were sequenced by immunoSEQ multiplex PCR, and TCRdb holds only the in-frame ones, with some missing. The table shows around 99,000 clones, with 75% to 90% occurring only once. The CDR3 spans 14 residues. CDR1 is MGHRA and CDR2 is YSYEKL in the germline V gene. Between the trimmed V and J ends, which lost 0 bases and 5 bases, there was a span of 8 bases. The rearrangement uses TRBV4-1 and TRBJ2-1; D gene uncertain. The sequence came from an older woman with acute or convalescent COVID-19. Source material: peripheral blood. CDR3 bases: TGCGCCAGCAGCCAAGATAAAACAGACAATGAGCAGTTCTTC. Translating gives CASSQDKTDNEQFF.